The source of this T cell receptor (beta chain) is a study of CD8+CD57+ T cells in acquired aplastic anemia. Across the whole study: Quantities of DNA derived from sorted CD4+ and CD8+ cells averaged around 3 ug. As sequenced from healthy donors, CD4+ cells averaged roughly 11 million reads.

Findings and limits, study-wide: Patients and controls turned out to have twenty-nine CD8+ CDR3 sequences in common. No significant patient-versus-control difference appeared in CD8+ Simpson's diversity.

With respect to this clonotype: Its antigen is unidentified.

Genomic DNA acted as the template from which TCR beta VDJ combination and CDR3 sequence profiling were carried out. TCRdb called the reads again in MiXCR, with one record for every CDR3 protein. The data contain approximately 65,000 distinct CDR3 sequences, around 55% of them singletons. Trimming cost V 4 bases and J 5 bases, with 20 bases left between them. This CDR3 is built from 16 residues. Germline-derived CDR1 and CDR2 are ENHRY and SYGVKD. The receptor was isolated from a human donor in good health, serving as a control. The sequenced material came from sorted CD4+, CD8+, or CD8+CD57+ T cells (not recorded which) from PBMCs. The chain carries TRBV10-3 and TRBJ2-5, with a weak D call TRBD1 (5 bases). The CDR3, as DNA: TGTGCCATCAGTGCTGAAGGGGCTGGACGTTTGGAGACCCAGTACTTC. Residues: CAISAEGAGRLETQYF.